The 20 T cell receptor beta chains listed next were all sequenced from one sample in a study of T cell changes during pregnancy in multiple sclerosis (dated by TCRdb to between 2018 and 2021). Libraries were constructed by the immunoSEQ multiplex PCR assay. TCRdb limited this immuneACCESS table to in-frame rearrangements with V and J called. A share of clones is missing; checked studies link under half to unresolved V genes, and the rest is unexplained. Across this sample there are more than 45,000 clones, with roughly 93% seen only once. Of the sample, around 3.7% is held by the ten largest clones. The sequenced sample was CD8+ T cells from peripheral blood mononuclear cells, obtained in the second trimester of pregnancy. The origin of the receptors is a female donor with multiple sclerosis, enrolled in a pregnancy study.

Points on this clone: One junction end disagrees with the germline gene, perhaps due to a read error. This sequence joins TRBV29-1 and TRBJ2-7, with 8 positions matching TRBD2. The CDR3 runs to 17 residues. Germline assignment: CDR1 SQVTM and CDR2 ANQGSEA. The CDR3 nucleotides read TGCAGCGTTAAAGAATCGGGAGGGCGGGAGAAACACTACGAGCAGTACTTC. The encoded protein is CSVKESGGREKHYEQYF.

The V call is TRBV7-2, the J call TRBJ2-5; D gene uncertain. Germline loops: CDR1 SGHTA, CDR2 FQGNSA. This CDR3 is built from 14 residues. Trimming left V 1 base short and J 4 bases short, with 10 bases between. The CDR3: CASSLVLPRETQYF. CDR3 in DNA: TGTGCCAGCAGCTTAGTTCTACCCCGAGAGACCCAGTACTTC.

This clone was observed a few times. The chain uses TRBV6-5 and TRBJ2-7; D is possibly TRBD1 (6 bases). Looked up from germline, CDR1 is MNHEY and CDR2 is SVGAGI. The CDR3 runs 13 residues. Trimming cost V 7 bases and J 4 bases, with 14 bases left between them. The CDR3, as DNA: TGTGCCAGCAACTCAGGGGAAGCATACGAGCAGTACTTC. It is translated as CASNSGEAYEQYF.

V is TRBV25-1 and J is TRBJ1-2; 9 nucleotides agree with TRBD1. The CDR3 length is 13 residues. CDR1 and CDR2 from the germline V gene are MGHDK and SYGVNS. Trimming removed 6 bases from V and 6 bases from J; junction bases left unmatched: 5. Written as DNA, the CDR3 is TGTGCCAGCAGAAAGGGACAGGGAGATGGCTACACCTTC. It is translated as CASRKGQGDGYTF.

The chain links TRBV9 to TRBJ2-2, with D unresolved. The germline CDR1 and CDR2 sequences are SGDLS and YYNGEE. The CDR3 extends over 12 amino acids. Trimming stripped 4 bases from V and 5 bases from J, with 6 bases between. For the CDR3, the DNA is TGTGCCAGCAGCCGAGGTACCGGGGAGCTGTTTTTT. This encodes CASSRGTGELFF.

The chain employs TRBV14 and TRBJ2-2; a possible D gene is TRBD1 (6 bases). V was cut by 6 bases and J by 5 bases, with 10 bases left in between. This CDR3 comprises 13 residues. Germline V CDR1 and CDR2: SGHDN, FVKESK. In DNA form, the CDR3 reads TGTGCCAGCAGGCCTACAGGGACCGGGGAGCTGTTTTTT. Translation: CASRPTGTGELFF.

The CDR3: CASSFLPLAGKFYEQYF. In nucleotides, the CDR3 is TGTGCCAGCAGCTTTTTGCCCCTGGCGGGGAAATTCTACGAGCAGTACTTC. This chain links TRBV27 with TRBJ2-7, with D possibly TRBD2 on 6 matching bases. Per germline, CDR1 MNHEY and CDR2 SMNVEV (reference sequence). This CDR3 has 17 amino acids. The V end was cut by 6 bases, the J end by 3 bases, with 24 bases between.

This clone has only one observation. The rearrangement links TRBV5-1 to TRBJ2-7, with 7 bases that match TRBD2. Germline CDR1 SGHRS, CDR2 YFSETQ. The V and J ends lost 2 bases and 2 bases, in that order; junction bases with no gene match: 10. This CDR3 has 16 residues. Here the CDR3 reads CASSFGREAPPYEQYF. For the CDR3, the DNA is TGCGCCAGCAGCTTCGGCCGGGAGGCTCCTCCCTACGAGCAGTACTTC.

This clone was counted a single time. The V gene is TRBV2, the J gene TRBJ1-1, with unresolved D. Between the trimmed V and J ends, which lost 4 bases and 4 bases, there was a span of 7 bases. CDR1 and CDR2 (germline): SNHLY, FYNNEI. The CDR3 runs to 12 residues. The CDR3 region has the DNA TGTGCCAGCAGTGTATACACCACTGAAGCTTTCTTT. Translation gives CASSVYTTEAFF.

The genes are TRBV4-2 and TRBJ2-2; 11 bases fit TRBD2. CDR1 and CDR2 (germline): LGHNA, YNFKEQ. With V trimmed by 0 bases and J by 1 base, 10 bases remained unmatched. The CDR3 has 20 residues. The CDR3: CASSQERMRLAGGNTGELFF. In DNA form, the CDR3 reads TGTGCCAGCAGCCAAGAACGGATGCGGCTAGCGGGGGGGAACACCGGGGAGCTGTTTTTT.

V is TRBV29-1 and J is TRBJ2-7; a possible D gene is TRBD1 (5 bases). Germline V gene lookup returns CDR1 SQVTM and CDR2 ANQGSEA. The ends were cut back, 5 bases at V and 3 bases at J, with 11 bases in the middle. There are 12 residues in the CDR3. The CDR3 DNA reads TGCAGCGTTCGACAGCCCGGCTACGAGCAGTACTTC. Its translation: CSVRQPGYEQYF.

The chain employs TRBV4-3 and TRBJ1-4; D unclear. The CDR3 length is 15 residues. CDR1 LGHNA and CDR2 YSLEER come from the germline V gene. V was clipped by 1 base and J by 5 bases, with 11 bases between them. CDR3 DNA: TGCGCCAGCAGCCAAGGGCTCCAGGAAAATGAAAAACTGTTTTTT. Protein product: CASSQGLQENEKLFF.

This chain connects TRBV5-4 to TRBJ1-1; D gene uncertain. CDR1 is SGHNT and CDR2 is YYREEE in the germline V gene (reference sequence). CDR3 length equals 14 residues. The V end was cut by 6 bases, the J end by 0 bases, with 12 bases between. The CDR3 region has the DNA TGTGCCAGCACCCTCGCCGGTCTGAACACTGAAGCTTTCTTT. Amino acids: CASTLAGLNTEAFF. Based on the CDR3 plus reference TRBV5-4 and TRBJ1-1, the full variable domain is ETGVTQSPTHLIKTRGQQVTLRCSSQSGHNTVSWYQQALGQGPQFIFQYYREEENGRGNFPPRFSGLQFPNYSSELNVNALELDDSALYLCASTLAGLNTEAFFGQGTRLTVV.

The chain combines TRBV7-9 with TRBJ2-3, with TRBD2 as a possible D gene (5 bases). Germline V gene lookup returns CDR1 SEHNR and CDR2 FQNEAQ (reference sequence). The length of the CDR3 is 14 residues. V lost 0 bases and J 5 bases, leaving 9 bases between the germline ends. This CDR3 is CASSLAGREDTQYF. The CDR3 bases are TGTGCCAGCAGCTTAGCGGGCCGGGAAGATACGCAGTATTTT.

The V gene is TRBV7-9, the J gene TRBJ1-2; TRBD1 agrees at 7 bases. Losses at the gene ends were 5 bases for V and 4 bases for J; bases not matched to a gene: 7. The CDR3 covers 14 residues. In germline, CDR1 is SEHNR, CDR2 FQNEAQ (reference sequence). In DNA form, the CDR3 reads TGTGCCAGCAGCCCTACCGGGACAGCCTATGGCTACACCTTC. The encoded protein is CASSPTGTAYGYTF. Based on the CDR3 plus reference TRBV7-9 and TRBJ1-2, the full variable domain is DTGVSQNPRHKITKRGQNVTFRCDPISEHNRLYWYRQTLGQGPEFLTYFQNEAQLEKSRLLSDRFSAERPKGSFSTLEIQRTEQGDSAMYLCASSPTGTAYGYTFGSGTRLTVV.

The genes are TRBV4-1 and TRBJ2-2; 7 bases agree with TRBD2. The CDR3 is 16 amino acids. The junction had 2 bases not matched to a gene; V was cut back by 0 bases and J by 1 base. Germline V gene data show CDR1 as MGHRA and CDR2 as YSYEKL. The CDR3 DNA follows: TGCGCCAGCAGCCAAGAACGGGGGGTGAACACCGGGGAGCTGTTTTTT. This codes for CASSQERGVNTGELFF.

The V call is TRBV7-9, the J call TRBJ1-2, with D possibly matching TRBD1 (5 bases). The germline V gene encodes CDR1 SEHNR and CDR2 FQNEAQ (reference sequence). Trimming removed 6 bases from V and 2 bases from J, with 10 bases in between. CDR3 size: 13 residues. CDR3 nucleotide sequence: TGTGCCAGCAGTCTCCCAGGGAACTATGGCTACACCTTC. Its translation is CASSLPGNYGYTF.

The V and J genes are TRBV5-1 and TRBJ2-1; D gene unclear. The CDR3 covers 13 residues. Between the trimmed V and J ends, which lost 1 base and 7 bases, there was a span of 9 bases. Germline V lookup: CDR1 SGHRS, CDR2 YFSETQ. The CDR3 DNA follows: TGCGCCAGCAGCTTGAGGCTAGTAAATGAGCAGTTCTTC. It translates to CASSLRLVNEQFF.

The rearrangement joins TRBV2 to TRBJ2-2, with D possibly matching TRBD2 (8 bases). The CDR3 contains 15 residues. CDR1 is SNHLY and CDR2 is FYNNEI in the germline V gene. Between the trimmed V and J ends, which lost 5 bases and 7 bases, there was a span of 17 bases. The CDR3 nucleotides read TGTGCCAGCAGTCCCCCGGGAGGGGGCATCGGGGAGCTGTTTTTT. This gives the protein CASSPPGGGIGELFF. The complete variable domain, with remaining parts taken from reference TRBV2 and TRBJ2-2, reads EPEVTQTPSHQVTQMGQEVILRCVPISNHLYFYWYRQILGQKVEFLVSFYNNEISEKSEIFDDQFSVERPDGSNFTLKIRSTKLEDSAMYFCASSPPGGGIGELFFGEGSRLTVL.

This clone showed up just a few times. This sequence joins TRBV6-4 and TRBJ2-1; 10 bases fit TRBD2. The CDR3 is made up of 15 amino acids. Germline V gene data show CDR1 as MRHNA and CDR2 as SNTAGT. After removal of 2 bases from V and 3 bases from J, the junction contained 1 base not matched to a gene. DNA for the CDR3: TGTGCCAGCAGTGACCTAGCGGGAGACTACAATGAGCAGTTCTTC. Translation: CASSDLAGDYNEQFF.